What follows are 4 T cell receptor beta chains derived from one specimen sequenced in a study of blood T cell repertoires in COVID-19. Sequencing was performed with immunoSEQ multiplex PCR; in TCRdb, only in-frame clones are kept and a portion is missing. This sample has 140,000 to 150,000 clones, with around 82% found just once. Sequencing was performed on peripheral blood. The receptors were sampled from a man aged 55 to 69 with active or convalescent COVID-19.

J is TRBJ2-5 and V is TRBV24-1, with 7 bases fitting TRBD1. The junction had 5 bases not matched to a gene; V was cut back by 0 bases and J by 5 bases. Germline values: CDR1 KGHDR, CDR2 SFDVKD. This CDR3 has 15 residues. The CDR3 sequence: CATSDLNRGDETQYF. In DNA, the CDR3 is TGTGCCACCAGTGATTTGAACAGGGGTGATGAGACCCAGTACTTC.

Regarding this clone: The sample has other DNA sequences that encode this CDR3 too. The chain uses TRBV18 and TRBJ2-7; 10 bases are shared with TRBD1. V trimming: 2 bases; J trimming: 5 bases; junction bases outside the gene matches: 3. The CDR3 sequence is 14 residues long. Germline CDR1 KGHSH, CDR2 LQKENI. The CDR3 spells CASSPGTGDHEQYF. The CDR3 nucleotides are TGTGCCAGCTCACCAGGGACAGGGGACCACGAGCAGTACTTC.

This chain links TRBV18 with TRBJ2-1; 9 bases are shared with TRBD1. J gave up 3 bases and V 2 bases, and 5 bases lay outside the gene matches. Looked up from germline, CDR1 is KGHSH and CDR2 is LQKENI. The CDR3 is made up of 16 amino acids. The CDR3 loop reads CASSPAGTGNYNEQFF. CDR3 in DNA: TGTGCCAGCTCACCAGCGGGGACAGGGAACTACAATGAGCAGTTCTTC.

As DNA, the CDR3 is TGTGCCAGCAGTTATCGGACTAGCAGCACAGATACGCAGTATTTT. The encoded protein is CASSYRTSSTDTQYF. V gene TRBV5-6 combines with J gene TRBJ2-3; 8 bases agree with TRBD2. After removal of 5 bases from V and 0 bases from J, the junction contained 5 bases not matched to a gene. The V gene's germline CDR1 is SGHDT and CDR2 YYEEEE. The CDR3 contains 15 residues.